This T cell receptor beta chain emerged from a study of T cell responses to AZD1222 COVID-19 vaccine (dated by TCRdb to the early 2020s). For the study in its entirety: Because spike-specific TCR depth and breadth did not differ between the two schedules, AZD1222 recipients who got a second dose at roughly 4 weeks were pooled with those who got a second dose at roughly 12 weeks. A total of more than 230 trial participants underwent TCR sequencing, of whom 207 received two doses of AZD1222 and some 25 received two doses of the MenACWY control vaccine. Trial participants were enrolled by age into subgroups of 18-55, 56-69 and 70-plus years, and around 150, 28 and 57 TCR-sequenced participants, respectively, were included in these subgroups. Beyond this particular receptor, the publication reports: After two AZD1222 doses, spike-specific TCR breadth and depth were significantly higher than at day 0 and than in MenACWY recipients. Vaccine-associated CD4 TCRs spanned the whole spike protein, with dominant responses in regions 160-218 and 743-854. Epitopes outside the regions mutated in the B.1.351 and B.1.1.7 variants were reportedly recognized by nearly half of the unique spike-specific TCRs. Because no samples from the day 14 peak response were available, repertoires could be characterized only after the peak T cell response. Participants were mostly white British, with more females than males. The authors suggested clonal diversity may have been underestimated. The 56-69-year group was small, and its depth increase did not reach significance, likely because of low power. Conclusions about previously exposed vaccinees were limited because only a handful of AZD1222 recipients were SARS-CoV-2 seropositive at baseline.

The sample's time point label, decoded: baseline before first vaccination. The vaccinee samples were drawn from two UK trials, COV001 and COV002, one of which was a single-blind randomized controlled phase 2/3 trial testing AZD1222 (ChAdOx1 nCoV-19) in healthy adults. For TCRbeta chain sequencing, PBMC samples were collected from trial participants at day 0 and at day 28 after the second dose. From the cysteine up to the phenylalanine, the CDR3 has a length of 14 residues. The entry retains the CDR3 DNA only, 42 bases that are in frame from base 1. The germline V gene (reference sequence) gives CDR1 as LNHDA and CDR2 as SQIVND. Clipping removes 6 bases from V and 7 bases from J, with 4 as the unmatched junction base count. As for this clone: Its antigen remains unidentified. Base quality data are lacking; no much larger clone is found one base away.

The CDR3 regions of human TCRbeta chains were analyzed by immunosequencing. As for the authors' bioinformatics: TCRs in the repertoires were compared against a reference library of SARS-CoV-2-specific TCRs that had been generated with the MIRA antigen-specificity platform. Breadth was defined as the fraction of unique TCRs that were SARS-CoV-2-associated, and depth was defined as the fraction of total T cells that were SARS-CoV-2-associated. Using the MIRA data, every spike-specific TCR was mapped to the spike region that the TCR reacted to and assigned to either a CD4 or a CD8 class. Log10-transformed breadth and depth values were compared by one-way ANOVA with Sidak's multiple comparisons tests. TCRdb obtained this table from immuneACCESS and retained in-frame rearrangements with V and J assigned. These tables miss some clones; where compared with another copy, unresolved V genes account for less than half of the shortfall, and the remainder is unexplained. V, J and clone size were drawn from that table, and D and trimming were deduced from the DNA. Within this sample are more than 85,000 clones, with over 80% of them counted one time only. The top ten hold over 6.5% of the sample.

The sequence derives from an adult in good health. The sequences come from peripheral blood, collected on day 0 of AZD1222 vaccination. The V and J segments used are TRBV19 and TRBJ1-4; TRBD1 lines up with 11 middle nucleotides. The nucleotide sequence is given as TGTGCCAGTAGGATGGGACAGGGGGTTGAAAAACTGTTTTTT. The encoded protein is CASRMGQGVEKLFF.